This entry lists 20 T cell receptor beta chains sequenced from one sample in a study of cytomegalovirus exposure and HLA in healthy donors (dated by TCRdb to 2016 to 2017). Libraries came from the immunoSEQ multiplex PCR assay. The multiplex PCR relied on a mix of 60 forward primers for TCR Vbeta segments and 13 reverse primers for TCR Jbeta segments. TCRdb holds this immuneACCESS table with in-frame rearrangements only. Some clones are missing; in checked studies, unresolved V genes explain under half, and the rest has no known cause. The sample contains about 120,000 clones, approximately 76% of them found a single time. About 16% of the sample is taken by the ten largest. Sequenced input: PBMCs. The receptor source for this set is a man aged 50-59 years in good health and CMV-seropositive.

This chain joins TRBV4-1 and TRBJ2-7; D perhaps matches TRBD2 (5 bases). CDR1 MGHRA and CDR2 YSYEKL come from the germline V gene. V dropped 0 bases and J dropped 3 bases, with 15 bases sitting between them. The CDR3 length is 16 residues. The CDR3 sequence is CASSQDLLAGRYEQYF. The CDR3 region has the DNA TGCGCCAGCAGCCAAGATCTACTGGCGGGCCGCTACGAGCAGTACTTC.

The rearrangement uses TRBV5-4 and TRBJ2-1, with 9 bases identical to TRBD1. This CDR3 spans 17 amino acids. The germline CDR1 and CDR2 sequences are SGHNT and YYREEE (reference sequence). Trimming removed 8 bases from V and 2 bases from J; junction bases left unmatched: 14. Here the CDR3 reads CASNNPPGTGTYNEQFF. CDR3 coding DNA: TGTGCCAGTAACAACCCCCCCGGGACAGGGACCTACAATGAGCAGTTCTTC.

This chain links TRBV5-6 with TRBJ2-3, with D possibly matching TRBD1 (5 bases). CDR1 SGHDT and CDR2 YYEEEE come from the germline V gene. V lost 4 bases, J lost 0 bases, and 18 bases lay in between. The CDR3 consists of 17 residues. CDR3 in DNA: TGTGCCAGCAGCCCCAGGACGACAGCGTTTAGCACAGATACGCAGTATTTT. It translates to CASSPRTTAFSTDTQYF.

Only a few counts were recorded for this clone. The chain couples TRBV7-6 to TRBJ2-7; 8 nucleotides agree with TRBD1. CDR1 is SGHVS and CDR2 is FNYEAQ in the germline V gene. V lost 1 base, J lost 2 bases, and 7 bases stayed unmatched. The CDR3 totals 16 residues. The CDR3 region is CASSLGQGNRAYEQYF. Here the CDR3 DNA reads TGTGCCAGCAGCTTAGGACAGGGGAATAGGGCCTACGAGCAGTACTTC.

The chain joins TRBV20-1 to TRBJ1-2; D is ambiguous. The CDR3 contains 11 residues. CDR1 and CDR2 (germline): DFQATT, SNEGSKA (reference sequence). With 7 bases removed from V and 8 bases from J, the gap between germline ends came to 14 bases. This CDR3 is CSGVVPGGYTF. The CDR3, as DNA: TGCAGTGGGGTCGTACCGGGAGGCTACACCTTC.

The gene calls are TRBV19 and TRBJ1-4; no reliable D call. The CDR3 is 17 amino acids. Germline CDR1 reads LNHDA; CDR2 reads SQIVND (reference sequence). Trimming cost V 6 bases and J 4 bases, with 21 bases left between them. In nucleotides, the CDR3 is TGTGCCAGTAGCACCTCCTTTGACACAACTCTTAATGAAAAACTGTTTTTT. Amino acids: CASSTSFDTTLNEKLFF.

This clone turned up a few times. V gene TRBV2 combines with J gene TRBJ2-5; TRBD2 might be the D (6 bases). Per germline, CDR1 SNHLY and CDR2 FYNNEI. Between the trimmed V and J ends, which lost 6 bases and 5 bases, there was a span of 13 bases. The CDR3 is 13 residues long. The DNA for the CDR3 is TGTGCCAGCAGCGCTAATGGGGGGGAGACCCAGTACTTC. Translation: CASSANGGETQYF.

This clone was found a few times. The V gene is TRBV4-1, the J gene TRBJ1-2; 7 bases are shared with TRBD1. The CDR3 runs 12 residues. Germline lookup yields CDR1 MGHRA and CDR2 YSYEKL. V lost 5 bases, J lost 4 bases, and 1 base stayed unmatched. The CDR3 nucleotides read TGCGCCAGCAGCGGACAGGCCTATGGCTACACCTTC. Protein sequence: CASSGQAYGYTF.

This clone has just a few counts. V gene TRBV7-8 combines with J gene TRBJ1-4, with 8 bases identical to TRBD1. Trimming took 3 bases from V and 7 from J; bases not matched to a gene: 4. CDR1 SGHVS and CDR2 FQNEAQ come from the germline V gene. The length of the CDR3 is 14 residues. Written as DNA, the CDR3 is TGTGCCAGCAGCTTCCAGGGGGCCGGTGAAAAACTGTTTTTT. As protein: CASSFQGAGEKLFF.

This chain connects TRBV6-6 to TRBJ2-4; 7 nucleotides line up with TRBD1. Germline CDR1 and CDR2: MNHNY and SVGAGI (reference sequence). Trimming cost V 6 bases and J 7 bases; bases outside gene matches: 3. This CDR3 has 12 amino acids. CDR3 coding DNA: TGTGCCAGCAGCCTGGACAGGAACATTCAGTACTTC. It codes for CASSLDRNIQYF.

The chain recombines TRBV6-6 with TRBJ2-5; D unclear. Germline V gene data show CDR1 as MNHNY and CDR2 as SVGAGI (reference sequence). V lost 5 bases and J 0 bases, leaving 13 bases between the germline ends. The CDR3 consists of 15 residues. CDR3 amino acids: CASSHYRRDQETQYF. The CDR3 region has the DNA TGTGCCAGCAGTCACTACCGACGGGACCAAGAGACCCAGTACTTC.

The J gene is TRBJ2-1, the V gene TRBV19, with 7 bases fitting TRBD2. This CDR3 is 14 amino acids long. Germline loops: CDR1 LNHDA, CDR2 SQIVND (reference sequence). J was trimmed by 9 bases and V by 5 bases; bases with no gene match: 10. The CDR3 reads CASSGIGGEGEQFF. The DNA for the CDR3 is TGTGCCAGTAGTGGGATTGGGGGGGAGGGTGAGCAGTTCTTC.

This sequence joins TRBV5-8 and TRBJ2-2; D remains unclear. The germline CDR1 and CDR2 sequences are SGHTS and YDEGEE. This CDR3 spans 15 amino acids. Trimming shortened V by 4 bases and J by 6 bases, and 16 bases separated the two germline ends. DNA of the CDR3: TGTGCCAGCAGCCTCATTATCAGTGTCCCCGGGGAGCTGTTTTTT. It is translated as CASSLIISVPGELFF.

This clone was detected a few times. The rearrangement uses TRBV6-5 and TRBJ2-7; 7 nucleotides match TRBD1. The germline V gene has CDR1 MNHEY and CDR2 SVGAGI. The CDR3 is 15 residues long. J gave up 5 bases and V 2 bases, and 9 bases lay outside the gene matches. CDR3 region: CASSYRSGTVDEQYF. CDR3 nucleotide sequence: TGTGCCAGCAGTTACCGTTCCGGGACAGTAGACGAGCAGTACTTC.

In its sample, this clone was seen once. The CDR3, as DNA: TGTGCCAGCAGCTTATCGGGGGGGCCTTTGGATACGCAGTATTTT. Its translation is CASSLSGGPLDTQYF. This chain links TRBV7-9 with TRBJ2-3; TRBD2 matches 8 bases. Looked up from germline, CDR1 is SEHNR and CDR2 is FQNEAQ (reference sequence). The ends lost 2 bases at V and 6 bases at J; junction bases unmatched: 7. The CDR3 is made up of 15 amino acids.

The CDR3 here is CSVRQGASYEQYF. Written as DNA, the CDR3 is TGCAGCGTTCGACAGGGGGCCTCCTACGAGCAGTACTTC. This chain joins TRBV29-1 and TRBJ2-7, with 10 bases aligning to TRBD1. V was pared by 5 bases and J by 0 bases, with 1 base of the junction left unmatched. This CDR3 is built from 13 residues. CDR1 SQVTM and CDR2 ANQGSEA come from the germline V gene.

CDR3 sequence (DNA): TGTGCCACCCAAAGGACAGGGGGGTTCGAGCAGTACTTC. Translation: CATQRTGGFEQYF. The gene calls are TRBV6-5 and TRBJ2-7; 10 positions agree with TRBD1. V lost 10 bases and J lost 6; bases outside the gene matches: 9. The germline CDR1 and CDR2 sequences are MNHEY and SVGAGI. The CDR3 runs 13 residues.

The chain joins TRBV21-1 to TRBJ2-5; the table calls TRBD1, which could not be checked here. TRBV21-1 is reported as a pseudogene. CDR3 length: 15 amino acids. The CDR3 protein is CASSPRQGMIETQYF. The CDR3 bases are TGTGCCAGCAGCCCCCGGCAGGGGATGATCGAGACCCAGTACTTC.

CDR3 bases: TGTGCCTCCCCGGTACCTGATGAAAAACTGTTTTTT. Residues: CASPVPDEKLFF. The chain is built from TRBV27 and TRBJ1-4; D gene ambiguous. Germline V lookup: CDR1 MNHEY, CDR2 SMNVEV (reference sequence). The CDR3 runs to 12 residues. Trimming removed 11 bases from V and 6 bases from J, with 13 bases in between.

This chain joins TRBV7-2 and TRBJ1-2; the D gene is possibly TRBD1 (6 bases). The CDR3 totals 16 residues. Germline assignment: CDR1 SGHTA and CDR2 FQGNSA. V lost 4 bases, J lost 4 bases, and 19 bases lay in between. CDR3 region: CASSSIGSGGLYGYTF. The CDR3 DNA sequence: TGTGCCAGCAGCTCCATAGGAAGTGGGGGCCTCTATGGCTACACCTTC.